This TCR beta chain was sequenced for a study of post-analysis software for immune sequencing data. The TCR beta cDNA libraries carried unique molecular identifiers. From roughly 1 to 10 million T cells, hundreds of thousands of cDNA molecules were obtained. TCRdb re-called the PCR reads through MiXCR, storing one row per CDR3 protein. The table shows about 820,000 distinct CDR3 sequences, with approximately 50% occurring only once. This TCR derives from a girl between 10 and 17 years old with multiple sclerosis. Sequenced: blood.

CDR3: CASSRGLAGPNEQFF. Written as DNA, the CDR3 is TGTGCCAGCAGTCGCGGACTAGCGGGTCCCAATGAGCAGTTCTTC. The chain links TRBV12-3 or TRBV12-4 to TRBJ2-1; 11 positions match TRBD2. The CDR3 spans 15 residues. V was pared by 5 bases and J by 6 bases, with 6 bases of the junction left unmatched.